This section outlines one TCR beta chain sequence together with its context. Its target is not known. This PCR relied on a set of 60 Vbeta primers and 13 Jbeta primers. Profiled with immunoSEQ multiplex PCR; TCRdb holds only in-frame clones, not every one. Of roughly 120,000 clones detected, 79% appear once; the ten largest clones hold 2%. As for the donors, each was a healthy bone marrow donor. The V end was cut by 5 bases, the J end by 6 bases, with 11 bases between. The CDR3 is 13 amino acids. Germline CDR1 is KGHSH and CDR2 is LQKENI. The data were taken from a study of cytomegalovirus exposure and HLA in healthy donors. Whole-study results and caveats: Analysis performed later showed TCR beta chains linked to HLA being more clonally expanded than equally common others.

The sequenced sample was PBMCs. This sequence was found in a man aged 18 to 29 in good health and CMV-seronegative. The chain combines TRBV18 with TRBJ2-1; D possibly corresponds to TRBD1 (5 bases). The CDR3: CASSGWGVNEQFF. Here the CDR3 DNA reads TGTGCCAGCTCAGGGTGGGGCGTCAATGAGCAGTTCTTC. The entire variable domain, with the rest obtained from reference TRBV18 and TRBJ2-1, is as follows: NAGVMQNPRHLVRRRGQEARLRCSPMKGHSHVYWYRQLPEEGLKFMVYLQKENIIDESGMPKERFSAEFPKEGPSILRIQQVVRGDSAAYFCASSGWGVNEQFFGPGTRLTVL.